This record covers a single T cell receptor (beta chain). This CDR3 comprises 15 residues. Germline V gene lookup returns CDR1 SGDLS and CDR2 YYNGEE. V lost 0 bases and J 4 bases, leaving 13 bases between the germline ends. TCRdb's copy holds only in-frame clones and misses some; the assay was immunoSEQ multiplex PCR. The sample consists of over 90,000 clones, around nine tenths of them appearing once. The sample originates from a study of blood T cell repertoires in COVID-19. Study as a whole: Researchers got acute and convalescent COVID-19 samples from the United States, Italy and Spain.

The chain recombines TRBV9 with TRBJ1-2; D possibly corresponds to TRBD1 (5 bases). This TCR was recovered from a man aged 45-65 years with active COVID-19. The material sequenced was peripheral blood. The CDR3 DNA reads TGTGCCAGCAGCGTAGACGTTAAAACAGGCTATGGCTACACCTTC. This translates into CASSVDVKTGYGYTF.